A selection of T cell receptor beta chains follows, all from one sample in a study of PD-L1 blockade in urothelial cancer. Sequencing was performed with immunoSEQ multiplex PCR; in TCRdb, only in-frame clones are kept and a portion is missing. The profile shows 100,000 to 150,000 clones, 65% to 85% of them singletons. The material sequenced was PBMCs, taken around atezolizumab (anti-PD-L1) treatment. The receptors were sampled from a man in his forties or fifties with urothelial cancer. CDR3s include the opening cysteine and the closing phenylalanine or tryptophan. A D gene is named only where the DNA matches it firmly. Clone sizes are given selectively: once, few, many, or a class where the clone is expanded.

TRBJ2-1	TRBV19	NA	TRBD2	CASSRTSRSYNEQFF	TGTGCCAGTAGTAGGACTAGCAGGTCCTACAATGAGCAGTTCTTC
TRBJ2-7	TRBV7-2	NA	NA	CASSLVTGTPYEQYF	TGTGCCAGCAGCTTAGTGACAGGCACCCCCTACGAGCAGTACTTC
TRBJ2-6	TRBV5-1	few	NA	CASSVESSGANVLTF	TGCGCCAGCAGCGTAGAAAGCTCTGGGGCCAACGTCCTGACTTTC
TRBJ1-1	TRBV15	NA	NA	CATSRGLLQNTEAFF	TGTGCCACCAGCAGAGGACTCCTTCAGAACACTGAAGCTTTCTTT
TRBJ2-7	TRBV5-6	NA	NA	CASSFRGREQYF	TGTGCCAGCAGCTTCCGGGGTAGAGAGCAGTACTTC
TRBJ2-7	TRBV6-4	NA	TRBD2	CASSDSTHLAGYEQYF	TGTGCCAGCAGTGACTCCACACATCTAGCGGGTTACGAGCAGTACTTC
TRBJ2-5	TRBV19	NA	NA	CASSPFSPPQETQYF	TGTGCCAGTAGTCCGTTTAGTCCTCCCCAAGAGACCCAGTACTTC
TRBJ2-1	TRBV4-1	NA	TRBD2	CASSSQLAGSYNEQFF	TGCGCCAGCAGCTCTCAACTAGCGGGCTCCTACAATGAGCAGTTCTTC
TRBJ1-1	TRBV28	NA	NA	CASIEGGKWTEAFF	TGTGCCAGCATCGAGGGAGGGAAGTGGACTGAAGCTTTCTTT
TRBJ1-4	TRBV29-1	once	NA	CSVGGRIGEKLFF	TGCAGCGTGGGGGGAAGAATAGGCGAAAAACTGTTTTTT
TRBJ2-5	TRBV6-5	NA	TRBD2	CASSRTSGTAETQYF	TGTGCCAGCAGTAGGACTAGCGGGACAGCGGAGACCCAGTACTTC
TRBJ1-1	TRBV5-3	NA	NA	CARERQATEAFF	TGTGCCAGGGAGAGACAGGCCACTGAAGCTTTCTTT
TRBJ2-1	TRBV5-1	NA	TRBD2	CASSLATSGRYNEQFF	TGCGCCAGCAGCTTGGCCACTAGCGGGAGGTACAATGAGCAGTTCTTC
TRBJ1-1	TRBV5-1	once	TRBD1	CASSLGAGGGGVVAFF	TGCGCCAGCAGCTTGGGCGCAGGGGGCGGAGGGGTTGTGGCTTTCTTT
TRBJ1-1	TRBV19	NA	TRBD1	CASSLGQGGNTEAFF	TGTGCCAGTAGTTTGGGACAGGGAGGGAACACTGAAGCTTTCTTT
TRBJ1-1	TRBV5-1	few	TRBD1	CASSSNQGGNTEAFF	TGCGCCAGCAGCTCGAATCAGGGGGGGAACACTGAAGCTTTCTTT
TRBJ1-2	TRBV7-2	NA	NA	CASSLTVNYGYTF	TGTGCCAGCAGCTTGACAGTAAACTATGGCTACACCTTC
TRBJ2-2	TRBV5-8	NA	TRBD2	CASTERMGRADTGELFF	TGTGCCAGCACCGAAAGGATGGGGAGGGCGGACACCGGGGAGCTGTTTTTT
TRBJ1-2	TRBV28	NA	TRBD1	CASSPGQGYGYTF	TGTGCCAGCAGTCCGGGACAGGGCTATGGCTACACCTTC
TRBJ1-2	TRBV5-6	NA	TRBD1	CASTKLQGDGYTF	TGTGCCAGCACAAAATTACAGGGGGATGGCTACACCTTC
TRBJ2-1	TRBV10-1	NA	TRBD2	CASSDVAGGLHEQFF	TGCGCCAGCAGTGATGTAGCGGGAGGGCTCCATGAGCAGTTCTTC
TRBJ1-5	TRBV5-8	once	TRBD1	CASSLVGQGGGNQPQHF	TGTGCCAGCAGCTTGGTGGGACAGGGGGGGGGCAATCAGCCCCAGCATTTT
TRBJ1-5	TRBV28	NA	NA	CASSLGQVNQPQHF	TGTGCCAGCAGCCTGGGACAAGTCAATCAGCCCCAGCATTTT
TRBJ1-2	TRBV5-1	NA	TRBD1	CASSLGGQGLGTF	TGCGCCAGCAGCTTGGGAGGACAGGGACTGGGCACCTTC
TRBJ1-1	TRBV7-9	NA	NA	CASSQAGGTEAFF	TGTGCCAGCAGCCAGGCAGGTGGCACTGAAGCTTTCTTT
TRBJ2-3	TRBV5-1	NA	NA	CASSLSTDTQYF	TGCGCCAGCAGCTTGTCTACGGATACGCAGTATTTT
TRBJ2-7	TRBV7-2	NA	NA	CASSSVGGNEQYF	TGTGCCAGCAGCTCTGTAGGAGGGAACGAGCAGTACTTC
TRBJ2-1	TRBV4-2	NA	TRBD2	CASSQDRGTSGFYNEQFF	TGTGCCAGCAGCCAAGATCGCGGGACTAGCGGATTTTACAATGAGCAGTTCTTC
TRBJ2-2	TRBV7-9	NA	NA	CASSLPTDYTGELFF	TGTGCCAGCAGCTTACCGACAGACTACACCGGGGAGCTGTTTTTT
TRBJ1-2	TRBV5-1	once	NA	CASSEDGRTNYGYTF	TGCGCCAGCAGCGAGGACGGGAGGACCAACTATGGCTACACCTTC
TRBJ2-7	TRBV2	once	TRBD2	CASRAIAGAHEQYF	TGTGCCAGCAGGGCGATAGCGGGAGCCCACGAGCAGTACTTC
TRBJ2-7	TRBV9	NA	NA	CASSVLGSSYEQYF	TGTGCCAGCAGCGTATTAGGGAGCTCCTACGAGCAGTACTTC
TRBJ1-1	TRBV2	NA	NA	CATRYGPTEAFF	TGTGCCACTCGTTACGGTCCCACTGAAGCTTTCTTT
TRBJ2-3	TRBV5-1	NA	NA	CASSQREVTDTQYF	TGCGCCAGCAGCCAGAGGGAGGTCACAGATACGCAGTATTTT
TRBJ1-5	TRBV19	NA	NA	CASSIAGDGQPQHF	TGTGCCAGTAGTATCGCGGGGGATGGTCAGCCCCAGCATTTT
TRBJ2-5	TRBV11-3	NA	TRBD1	CASSTRQGQETQYF	TGTGCCAGCAGCACCCGACAGGGCCAAGAGACCCAGTACTTC
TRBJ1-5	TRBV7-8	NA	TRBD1	CASSSMTGGWGNQPQHF	TGTGCCAGCAGCTCCATGACAGGGGGCTGGGGCAATCAGCCCCAGCATTTT
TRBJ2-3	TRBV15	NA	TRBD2	CATSRAGTSGRYTQYF	TGTGCCACCAGCAGAGCTGGGACTAGCGGGAGGTATACGCAGTATTTT
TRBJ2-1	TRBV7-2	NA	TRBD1	CASSFKQGALSYNEQFF	TGTGCCAGCAGCTTTAAGCAGGGGGCTCTCTCCTACAATGAGCAGTTCTTC
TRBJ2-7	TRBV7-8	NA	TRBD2	CASSGRGGNSYEQYF	TGTGCCAGCAGCGGGCGCGGGGGGAACTCCTACGAGCAGTACTTC
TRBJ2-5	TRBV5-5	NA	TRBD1	CASSFDRASETQYF	TGTGCCAGCAGCTTTGACAGGGCCTCGGAGACCCAGTACTTC
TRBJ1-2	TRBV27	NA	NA	CASSLIEPKVSGYTF	TGTGCCAGCAGTTTAATCGAGCCTAAAGTGAGCGGCTACACCTTC
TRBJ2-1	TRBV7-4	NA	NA	CASSLGLRRVGEQFF	TGTGCCAGCAGCTTAGGGTTACGGAGAGTTGGTGAGCAGTTCTTC
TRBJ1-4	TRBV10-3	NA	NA	CAISPGGPGTNEKLFF	TGTGCCATCAGCCCGGGGGGGCCGGGGACTAATGAAAAACTGTTTTTT
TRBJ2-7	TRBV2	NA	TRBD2	CATRAGGPNEQYF	TGTGCCACCAGGGCGGGAGGGCCAAACGAGCAGTACTTC
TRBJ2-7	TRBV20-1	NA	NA	CSARIRGEQYF	TGCAGTGCTAGAATCCGGGGCGAGCAGTACTTC
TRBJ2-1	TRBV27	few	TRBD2	CASSKLASGYNEQFF	TGTGCCAGCAGTAAACTAGCGAGCGGCTACAATGAGCAGTTCTTC
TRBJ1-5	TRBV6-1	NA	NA	CASRDPQGLGQPQHF	TGTGCCAGCAGAGATCCGCAGGGGCTTGGTCAGCCCCAGCATTTT
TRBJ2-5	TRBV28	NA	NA	CASSLRETQYF	TGTGCCAGCAGTTTACGAGAGACCCAGTACTTC
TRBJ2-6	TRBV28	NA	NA	CASREVISGANVLTF	TGTGCCAGCAGAGAGGTGATCTCTGGGGCCAACGTCCTGACTTTC
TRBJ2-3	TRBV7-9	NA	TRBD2	CASSLLAGGPTQYF	TGTGCCAGCAGCCTGCTAGCGGGAGGGCCTACGCAGTATTTT
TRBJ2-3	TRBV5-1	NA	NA	CASSLSTGDFTDTQYF	TGCGCCAGCAGCTTGTCGACCGGGGATTTCACAGATACGCAGTATTTT
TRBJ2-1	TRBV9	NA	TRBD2	CASSLRSGSFNEQFF	TGTGCCAGCAGTCTAAGAAGCGGGAGCTTCAATGAGCAGTTCTTC
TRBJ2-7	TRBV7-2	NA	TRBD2	CASSARLASYEQYF	TGTGCCAGCAGCGCCAGACTAGCAAGCTACGAGCAGTACTTC